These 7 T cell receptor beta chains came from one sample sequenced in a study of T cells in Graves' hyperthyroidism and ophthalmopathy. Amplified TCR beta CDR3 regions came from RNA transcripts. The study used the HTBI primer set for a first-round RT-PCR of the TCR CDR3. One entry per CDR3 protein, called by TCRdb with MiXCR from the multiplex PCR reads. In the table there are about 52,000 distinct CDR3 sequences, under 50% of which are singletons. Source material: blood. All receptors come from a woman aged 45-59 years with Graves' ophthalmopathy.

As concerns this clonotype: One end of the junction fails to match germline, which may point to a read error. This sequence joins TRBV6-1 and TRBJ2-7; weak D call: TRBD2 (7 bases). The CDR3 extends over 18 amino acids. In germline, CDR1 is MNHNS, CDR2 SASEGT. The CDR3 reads CASSYDPLLADSAYGQYF. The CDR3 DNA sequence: TGTGCCAGCAGTTACGACCCCCTGCTAGCGGACAGCGCCTACGGGCAGTACTTC.

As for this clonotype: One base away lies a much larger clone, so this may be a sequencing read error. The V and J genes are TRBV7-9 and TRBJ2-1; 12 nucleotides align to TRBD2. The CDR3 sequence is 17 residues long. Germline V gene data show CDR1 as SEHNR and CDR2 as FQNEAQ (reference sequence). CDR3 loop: CANSRTSGAARYNEQFF. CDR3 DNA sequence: TGCGCCAACAGCCGGACTAGCGGGGCTGCCCGCTACAATGAGCAGTTCTTC.

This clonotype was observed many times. CDR3 loop: CASRLLAGSGEQYF. Written as DNA, the CDR3 is TGTGCCAGCAGACTACTAGCGGGATCAGGGGAGCAGTACTTC. V is TRBV27 and J is TRBJ2-7; 10 nucleotides match TRBD2. CDR1 is MNHEY and CDR2 is SMNVEV in the germline V gene (reference sequence). This CDR3 region has 14 residues. V lost 6 bases, J lost 7 bases, and 9 bases stayed unmatched.

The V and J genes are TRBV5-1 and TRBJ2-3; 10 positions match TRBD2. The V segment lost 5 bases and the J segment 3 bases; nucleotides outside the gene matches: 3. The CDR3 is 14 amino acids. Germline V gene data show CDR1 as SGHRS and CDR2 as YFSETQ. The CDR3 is CASSASGSTDTQYF. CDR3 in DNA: TGCGCCAGCAGTGCTAGCGGGAGTACAGATACGCAGTATTTT.

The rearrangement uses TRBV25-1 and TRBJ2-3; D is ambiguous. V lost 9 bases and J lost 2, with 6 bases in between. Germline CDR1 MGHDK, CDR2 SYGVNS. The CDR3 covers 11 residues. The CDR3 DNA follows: TGTGCCAGGCCCGCCACAGATACGCAGTATTTT. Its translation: CARPATDTQYF.

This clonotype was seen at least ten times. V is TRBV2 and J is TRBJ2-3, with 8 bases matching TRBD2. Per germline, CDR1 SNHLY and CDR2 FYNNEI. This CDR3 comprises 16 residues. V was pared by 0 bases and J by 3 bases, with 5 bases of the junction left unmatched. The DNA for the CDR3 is TGTGCCAGCAGTGAAGCGACTAGCGCATTGACAGATACGCAGTATTTT. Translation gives CASSEATSALTDTQYF.

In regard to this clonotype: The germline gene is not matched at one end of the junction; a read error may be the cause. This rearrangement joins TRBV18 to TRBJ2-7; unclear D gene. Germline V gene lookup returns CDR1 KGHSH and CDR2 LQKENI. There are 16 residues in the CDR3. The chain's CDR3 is CASSPHVDGRSYERYF. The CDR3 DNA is TGTGCCAGCTCACCACACGTTGACGGACGCTCCTACGAGCGGTACTTC.